The rows below give T cell receptor beta chains drawn from one sample of a study of blood T cells in healthy people across ages. In TCRdb, the 5' RACE reads were re-called with MiXCR into one record per CDR3 protein. This table holds roughly 800,000 distinct CDR3 sequences, 58% found once. The sequenced sample was blood. All receptors derive from a man aged 25-40 years in good health. Each CDR3 is given with its conserved first and last residue. D genes are given only for firm matches. Size tells how often a clone was seen (once, few, many) or the class of an expanded clone, and some rows leave it out.

D gene,V gene,clone size,J gene,CDR3 DNA,CDR3 protein
.,TRBV29-1,.,TRBJ2-3,TGCAGCGCCGGAAGGGGACATAGCACAGATACGCAGTATTTT,CSAGRGHSTDTQYF
.,TRBV20-1,.,TRBJ2-2,TGCAGTGCTAGTTTTGACTACTCCACCGGGGAGCTGTTTTTT,CSASFDYSTGELFF
TRBD2,TRBV7-2,.,TRBJ2-1,TGTGCCAGCAGCGAACCTAGCGGAGATCCCTCCTACAATGAGCAGTTCTTC,CASSEPSGDPSYNEQFF
TRBD2,TRBV2,.,TRBJ2-7,TGTGCCAGCAGTGAAAGCGGGCTAGCGGGTACCTACGAGCAGTACTTC,CASSESGLAGTYEQYF
TRBD1,TRBV11-2,few,TRBJ2-7,TGTGCCAGCAGCGTCCGGACAGGGGGATACGAGCAGTACTTC,CASSVRTGGYEQYF
.,TRBV20-1,few,TRBJ2-5,TGCAGTGCTAGAGAGGAGTCGACCCAGTACTTC,CSAREESTQYF
TRBD2,TRBV11-1,few,TRBJ2-3,TGTGCCAGCAGCTTCACTAGCGGCTACACAGATACGCAGTATTTT,CASSFTSGYTDTQYF
TRBD1,TRBV20-1,.,TRBJ1-1,TGCAGTGCCGGGGGGGTATTTGGTACAGGGGTAACTGAAGCTTTCTTT,CSAGGVFGTGVTEAFF
.,TRBV12-3/TRBV12-4,.,TRBJ2-5,TGTGCCAGCAGATTCACAGGTCGGTTGTTGGAGCAGTACTTC,CASRFTGRLLEQYF
TRBD2,TRBV7-2,.,TRBJ2-7,TGTGCCAGCAGCTTAGTAGCTAGCGGGGGTACCTACGAGCAGTACTTC,CASSLVASGGTYEQYF
TRBD2,TRBV9,.,TRBJ2-1,TGTGCCAGCAGCGTAGACGGGAGGGCCAACAATGAGCAGTTCTTC,CASSVDGRANNEQFF
.,TRBV27,once,TRBJ2-1,TGTGCCAGCAGTCCCCTTGTTTGGTCTGGGGGAAATGAGCAGTTCTTC,CASSPLVWSGGNEQFF
.,TRBV6-5,.,TRBJ1-2,TGTGCCAGCAGTTACTTGAAGGGCAGCCTCGATGGCTACACCTTC,CASSYLKGSLDGYTF
.,TRBV20-1,.,TRBJ2-5,TGCAGTGCTAGAGGGGTGGAGACCCAGTACTTC,CSARGVETQYF
TRBD2,TRBV20-1,.,TRBJ2-7,TGCAGTGCTGAGGGGGGGCGGGAGGTTAGGTACGAGCAGTACTTC,CSAEGGREVRYEQYF
TRBD2,TRBV20-1,.,TRBJ2-7,TGCAGTGCTTTTGGTGGGAAAGCGGGGAGCTCCTACGAGCAGTACTTC,CSAFGGKAGSSYEQYF
TRBD1,TRBV3-1,.,TRBJ2-5,TGTGCCAACAGCCAAGGAACAGGGGACGAGACCCAGTACTTC,CANSQGTGDETQYF
TRBD1,TRBV28,.,TRBJ2-1,TGTGCCAGCAGTTTGAGGGGGCGCTTATATGAGCAGTTCTTC,CASSLRGRLYEQFF
TRBD1,TRBV7-9,few,TRBJ2-7,TGTGCCAGCAGCTTTCACCCGCCGGGACAGGGTCTACAGGAGCAGTACTTC,CASSFHPPGQGLQEQYF
.,TRBV20-1,once,TRBJ1-1,TGCAGTGCTAGCGGTGGCTTTGAAGCTTTCTTT,CSASGGFEAFF
.,TRBV29-1,few,TRBJ2-5,TGCAGCGTTGAGTTAGGCGGGGAAGAGACCCAGTACTTC,CSVELGGEETQYF
.,TRBV5-6,.,TRBJ2-6,TGTGCCAGCAGCTGGGGTACTGGGGCCAACGTCCTGACTTTC,CASSWGTGANVLTF
.,TRBV19,.,TRBJ1-6,TGTGCCAGTAGTATACCTGGAATGGCGAATGCCCTCCACTTT,CASSIPGMANALHF
TRBD2,TRBV20-1,.,TRBJ2-6,TGCAGTGCTAGTGGCCTAGCGGGGACTGGGGCCAACGTCCTGACTTTC,CSASGLAGTGANVLTF
.,TRBV7-9,.,TRBJ2-1,TGTGCCAGCAGCATATACTTCGGGAACGAGCAGTTCTTC,CASSIYFGNEQFF
.,TRBV10-3,.,TRBJ2-7,TGTGCCACGGGGGAAAAACCCTCCTACGAGCAGTACTTC,CATGEKPSYEQYF
TRBD1,TRBV7-9,once,TRBJ1-1,TGTGCCAGCAGCACAATTCCGGGACAGGAGGGTGAAGCTTTCTTT,CASSTIPGQEGEAFF
.,TRBV20-1,.,TRBJ2-5,TGCAGTGCTAGAGGGATGGTTAAGGAGACCCAGTACTTC,CSARGMVKETQYF
TRBD2,TRBV9,.,TRBJ2-5,TGTGCCAGCAGCGTCGGGAGGGCCGGGGAGACCCAGTACTTC,CASSVGRAGETQYF
.,TRBV6-2/TRBV6-3,few,TRBJ1-2,TGTGCCAGCAGTTACCCGCTCGAGAAGGAGAGGAATGGCTACACCTTC,CASSYPLEKERNGYTF